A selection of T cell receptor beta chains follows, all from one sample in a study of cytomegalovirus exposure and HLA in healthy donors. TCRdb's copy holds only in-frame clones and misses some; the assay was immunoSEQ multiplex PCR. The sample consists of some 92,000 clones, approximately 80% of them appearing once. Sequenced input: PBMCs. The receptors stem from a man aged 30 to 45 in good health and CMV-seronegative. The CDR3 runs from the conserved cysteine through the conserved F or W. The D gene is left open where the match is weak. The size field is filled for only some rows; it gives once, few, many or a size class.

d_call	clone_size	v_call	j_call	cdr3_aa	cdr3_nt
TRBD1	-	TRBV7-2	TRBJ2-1	CASSPQPGQGYNEQFF	TGTGCCAGCAGCCCCCAACCGGGACAGGGGTACAATGAGCAGTTCTTC
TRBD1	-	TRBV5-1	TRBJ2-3	CASSAPPWDRGLVADTQYF	TGCGCCAGCAGCGCCCCCCCCTGGGACAGGGGGCTAGTCGCAGATACGCAGTATTTT
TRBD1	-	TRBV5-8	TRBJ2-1	CASSHIRTGAYNEQFF	TGTGCCAGCAGCCACATTCGGACAGGGGCCTACAATGAGCAGTTCTTC
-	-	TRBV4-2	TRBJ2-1	CASSPGTMGSEQFF	TGTGCCAGCAGCCCGGGGACAATGGGGAGTGAGCAGTTCTTC
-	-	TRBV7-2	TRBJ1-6	CASSPRGGSDSPLHF	TGTGCCAGCAGCCCTAGGGGGGGCAGTGATTCACCCCTCCACTTT
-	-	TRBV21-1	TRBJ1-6	CASRTIPTGTDNSPLHF	TGTGCCAGCAGAACGATTCCCACCGGGACAGATAATTCACCCCTCCACTTT
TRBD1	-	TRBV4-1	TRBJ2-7	CASSQGPGQGGFYEQYF	TGCGCCAGCAGCCAAGGACCGGGACAGGGGGGCTTTTACGAGCAGTACTTC
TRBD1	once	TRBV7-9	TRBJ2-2	CALISPQGDYTGELFF	TGTGCCCTAATTTCCCCACAGGGGGATTACACCGGGGAGCTGTTTTTT
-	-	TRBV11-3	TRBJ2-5	CASSLDSQETQYF	TGTGCCAGCAGCTTAGACAGTCAAGAGACCCAGTACTTC
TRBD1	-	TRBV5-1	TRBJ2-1	CASSRAIAGQGAREQFF	TGCGCCAGCTCCCGGGCGATCGCGGGACAGGGGGCGCGGGAGCAGTTCTTC
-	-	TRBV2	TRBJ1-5	CASSEQGNQPQHF	TGTGCCAGCAGTGAGCAGGGTAATCAGCCCCAGCATTTT
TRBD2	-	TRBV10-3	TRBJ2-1	CAISEISGTSVDEQFF	TGTGCCATCAGTGAGATTTCCGGGACTAGCGTAGATGAGCAGTTCTTC